This T cell receptor beta chain was recovered during a study of regulatory T cells in long-lasting Graves disease. Study-level points and caveats: Whereas new patients shared some 970 public clonotypes, persistent patients shared more, at 2,741. Newly diagnosed Graves' patients exceeded persistent ones in TCR diversity.

This clonotype was seen at least ten times. The antigen is undetermined. Time point indicated: persistent/refractory GD, antithyroid drugs over 5 years with positive TRAb. RNA extracted from PBMCs served as the sequencing template. For TCR beta, libraries came from iRepertoire HTBI primers and Arm-PCR of CDR3 regions. MiXCR was run by TCRdb on the multiplex PCR reads, yielding one entry per CDR3 protein. Counted here are nearly 350,000 distinct CDR3 sequences, roughly a fifth occurring once; the ten biggest clones make up 29%. This TCR derives from a female donor with Graves disease. The starting material was peripheral blood mononuclear cells (PBMCs), obtained when the disease was refractory, from a patient treated with antithyroid drugs.

The CDR3 is CSASVGQLNTEAFF. CDR3 in DNA: TGCAGCGCCAGTGTCGGACAGTTGAACACTGAAGCTTTCTTT. The V call is TRBV29-1, the J call TRBJ1-1; tentative D call: TRBD1 (6 bases). V was trimmed by 7 bases and J by 0 bases, leaving 15 bases between them. In germline, CDR1 is SQVTM, CDR2 ANQGSEA. CDR3 length: 14 amino acids.